Below are 6 T cell receptor beta chains sequenced from a single sample in a study of shared clonotypes between healthy human individuals. The protocol was immunoSEQ multiplex PCR, while the TCRdb copy is restricted to in-frame clones and leaves out a portion. The data hold roughly 500,000 clones, with 60% to 85% observed a single time. Sample: PBMCs. All receptors derive from a woman in her thirties or forties in good health. Some clones in this sample may be carry-over from other donors' samples.

The gene calls are TRBV21-1 and TRBJ2-3; the table names TRBD2, a call not compared with the DNA. TRBV21-1 is shown as a pseudogene. The CDR3 spans 15 residues. The CDR3 bases are TGTGCCAGCCCGACTAAGGAGGGAGGGACAGATACGCAGTATTTT. As protein: CASPTKEGGTDTQYF.

V gene TRBV6-6 combines with J gene TRBJ1-1, with unresolved D. The V gene lost 0 bases and the J gene lost 11 bases, with 13 bases spanning the gap. Germline CDR1 is MNHNY and CDR2 is SVGAGI (reference sequence). The CDR3 runs to 13 residues. The CDR3 nucleotides read TGTGCCAGCAGTTACTCGACGAGTTCTAGGGCTTTCTTT. Encoded protein: CASSYSTSSRAFF.

This clone came up a few times. The gene calls are TRBV5-6 and TRBJ1-1; 7 bases are shared with TRBD1. The CDR3 loop spans 14 amino acids. CDR1 SGHDT and CDR2 YYEEEE come from the germline V gene. The V segment lost 4 bases and the J segment 0 bases; nucleotides outside the gene matches: 3. The DNA for the CDR3 is TGTGCCAGCAGCCCTGGGACAGTGAACACTGAAGCTTTCTTT. Protein sequence: CASSPGTVNTEAFF.

This clone was recorded only once. The DNA of the CDR3 is TGTGCCAGCAGGGTACTCGGGGGCTATGGCTACACCTTC. This translates into CASRVLGGYGYTF. The V gene is TRBV28, the J gene TRBJ1-2; D may be TRBD1 (5 bases). V shed 6 bases and J shed 4 bases, with 12 bases lying between them. The germline V gene has CDR1 MDHEN and CDR2 SYDVKM. This CDR3 region has 13 residues.

Of note for this clone: The same CDR3 also results from other DNA sequences found in this sample. The V and J genes are TRBV18 and TRBJ1-2; no clear D gene. Germline V gene lookup returns CDR1 KGHSH and CDR2 LQKENI. The V end was cut by 4 bases, the J end by 0 bases, with 15 bases between. This CDR3 has 16 residues. The CDR3 spells CASSQSTPTTNYGYTF. The CDR3 DNA reads as TGTGCCAGCTCACAATCGACACCTACAACTAACTATGGCTACACCTTC. Full variable domain (outside the CDR3, taken from reference TRBV18 and TRBJ1-2): NAGVMQNPRHLVRRRGQEARLRCSPMKGHSHVYWYRQLPEEGLKFMVYLQKENIIDESGMPKERFSAEFPKEGPSILRIQQVVRGDSAAYFCASSQSTPTTNYGYTFGSGTRLTVV.

This chain links TRBV19 with TRBJ2-5, with unresolved D. Trimming cost V 4 bases and J 3 bases, with 9 bases left between them. Germline assignment: CDR1 LNHDA and CDR2 SQIVND (reference sequence). The CDR3 spans 13 residues. The CDR3 DNA follows: TGTGCCAGTAGTAAAGACACCGAAGAGACCCAGTACTTC. This translates into CASSKDTEETQYF.